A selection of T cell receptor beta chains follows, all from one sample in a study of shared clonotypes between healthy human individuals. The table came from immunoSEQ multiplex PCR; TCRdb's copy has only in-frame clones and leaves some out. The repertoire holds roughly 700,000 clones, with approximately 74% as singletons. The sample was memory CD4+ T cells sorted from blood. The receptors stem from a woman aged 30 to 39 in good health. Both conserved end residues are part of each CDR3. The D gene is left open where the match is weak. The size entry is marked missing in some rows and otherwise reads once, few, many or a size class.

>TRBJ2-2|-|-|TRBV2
CASRDRQNTGELFF
TGTGCCAGCAGGGACCGACAGAACACCGGGGAGCTGTTTTTT
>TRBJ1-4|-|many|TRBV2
CASSLGQGGYEKLFF
TGTGCCAGCAGTCTCGGGCAGGGAGGATACGAAAAACTGTTTTTT
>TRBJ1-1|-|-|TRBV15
CATSRGVNTEAFF
TGTGCCACCAGCAGAGGGGTGAACACTGAAGCTTTCTTT
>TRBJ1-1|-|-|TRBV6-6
CASWIGRLNTEAFF
TGTGCCAGCTGGATAGGACGGTTGAACACTGAAGCTTTCTTT
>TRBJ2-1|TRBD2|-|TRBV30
CAWGRDSYGNEQFF
TGTGCCTGGGGGAGGGACTCCTATGGGAATGAGCAGTTCTTC
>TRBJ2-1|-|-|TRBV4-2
CASSQPGTFDNEQFF
TGTGCCAGCAGCCAACCCGGGACGTTCGACAATGAGCAGTTCTTC
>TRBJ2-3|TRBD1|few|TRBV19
CASTPWTGGSTDTQYF
TGTGCCAGTACCCCTTGGACAGGGGGCTCGACAGATACGCAGTATTTT
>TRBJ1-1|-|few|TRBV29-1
CSALPRRGGTEAFF
TGCAGCGCCCTCCCCCGGAGGGGGGGAACTGAAGCTTTCTTT
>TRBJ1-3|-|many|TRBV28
CASSAGSVYSGNTIYF
TGTGCCAGCAGTGCAGGCAGCGTTTACTCTGGAAACACCATATATTTT
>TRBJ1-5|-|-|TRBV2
CASSRTRDQPQHF
TGTGCCAGCAGTCGGACAAGGGATCAGCCCCAGCATTTT
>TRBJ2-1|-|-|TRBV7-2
CASSHQRGEGEQFF
TGTGCCAGCAGCCACCAAAGGGGTGAGGGTGAGCAGTTCTTC
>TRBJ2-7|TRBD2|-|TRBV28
CASSLMLAGGYEQYF
TGTGCCAGCAGTTTGATGCTAGCGGGAGGCTACGAGCAGTACTTC
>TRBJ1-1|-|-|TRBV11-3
CASSFMVNTEAFF
TGTGCCAGCAGCTTTATGGTTAACACTGAAGCTTTCTTT
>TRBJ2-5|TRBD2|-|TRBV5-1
CASSFSGSETQYF
TGCGCCAGCAGCTTTAGCGGGAGTGAGACCCAGTACTTC
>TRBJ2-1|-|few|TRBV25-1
CASSDRAGGEQFF
TGTGCCAGCAGTGATCGAGCGGGCGGGGAGCAGTTCTTC
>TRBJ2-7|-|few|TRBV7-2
CASSLPPNSYEQYF
TGTGCCAGCAGCTTACCTCCGAACTCCTACGAGCAGTACTTC
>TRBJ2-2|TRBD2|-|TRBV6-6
CASSILAGGITGELFF
TGTGCCAGCAGCATACTAGCGGGAGGGATCACCGGGGAGCTGTTTTTT
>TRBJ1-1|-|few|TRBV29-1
CSVDRPETMNTEAFF
TGCAGCGTTGATAGGCCAGAAACCATGAACACTGAAGCTTTCTTT
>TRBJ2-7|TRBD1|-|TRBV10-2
CASIGGLYYEQYF
TGCGCCAGCATAGGGGGCCTCTACTACGAGCAGTACTTC
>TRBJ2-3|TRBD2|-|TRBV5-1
CASSWTSGTDTQYF
TGCGCCAGCAGCTGGACTAGCGGGACGGATACGCAGTATTTT
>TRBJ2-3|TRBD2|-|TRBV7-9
CASSLAGTSGRADTQYF
TGTGCCAGCAGCTTAGCTGGGACTAGCGGGAGGGCAGATACGCAGTATTTT
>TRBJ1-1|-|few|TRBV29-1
CSVYKNTEAFF
TGCAGCGTGTACAAGAACACTGAAGCTTTCTTT
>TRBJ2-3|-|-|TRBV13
CASSQYSRDETTDTQYF
TGTGCCAGCAGCCAATACTCCCGGGACGAAACCACAGATACGCAGTATTTT
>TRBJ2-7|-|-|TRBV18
CASSSGGVPYEQYF
TGTGCCAGCTCCTCGGGTGGGGTTCCCTACGAGCAGTACTTC
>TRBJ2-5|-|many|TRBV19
CATREGNGETQYF
TGTGCCACCCGTGAGGGGAATGGGGAGACCCAGTACTTC
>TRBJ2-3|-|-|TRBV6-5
CASSYLGVSDTQYF
TGTGCCAGCAGTTACCTGGGAGTTTCAGATACGCAGTATTTT
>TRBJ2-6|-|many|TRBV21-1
CASSRQGAKGANVLTF
TGTGCCAGCAGCCGACAGGGGGCGAAAGGGGCCAACGTCCTGACTTTC
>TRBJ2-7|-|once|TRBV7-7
CASSPAGWGEQYF
TGTGCCAGCAGCCCCGCGGGGTGGGGCGAGCAGTACTTC
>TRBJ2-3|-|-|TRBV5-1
CASSRAHTSTDTQYF
TGCGCCAGCAGCAGGGCACATACTAGCACAGATACGCAGTATTTT
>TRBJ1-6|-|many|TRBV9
CASSVGQGPPLHF
TGTGCCAGCAGCGTGGGACAAGGCCCTCCCCTCCACTTT
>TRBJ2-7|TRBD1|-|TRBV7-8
CASSPTRQGGNEQYF
TGTGCCAGCAGCCCAACGAGACAGGGGGGGAACGAGCAGTACTTC
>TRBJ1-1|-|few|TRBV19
CASSIVQNTEAFF
TGTGCCAGTAGTATTGTTCAGAACACTGAAGCTTTCTTT
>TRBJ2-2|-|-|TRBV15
CATSRVRASGTGELFF
TGTGCCACCAGCAGAGTCAGGGCCTCGGGCACCGGGGAGCTGTTTTTT
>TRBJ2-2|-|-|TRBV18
CASSPDTGELFF
TGTGCCAGCTCACCCGACACCGGGGAGCTGTTTTTT
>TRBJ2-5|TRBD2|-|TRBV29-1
CSSGGGQETQYF
TGCAGTTCCGGCGGGGGGCAAGAGACCCAGTACTTC
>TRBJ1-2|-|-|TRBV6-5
CASSSQGGGYGYTF
TGTGCCAGCAGTTCTCAAGGGGGTGGCTATGGCTACACCTTC
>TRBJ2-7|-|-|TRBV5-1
CASGLASRTYEQYF
TGCGCCAGCGGATTGGCTAGTCGAACCTACGAGCAGTACTTC
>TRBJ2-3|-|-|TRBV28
CASSFGGAEDTQYF
TGTGCCAGCAGTTTCGGCGGGGCCGAAGATACGCAGTATTTT
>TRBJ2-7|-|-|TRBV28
CASTPDSASSYEQYF
TGTGCCAGCACACCTGACAGCGCGAGCTCCTACGAGCAGTACTTC
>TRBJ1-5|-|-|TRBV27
CASSLRPQNIGNQPQHF
TGTGCCAGCAGTTTACGGCCGCAAAATATCGGCAATCAGCCCCAGCATTTT
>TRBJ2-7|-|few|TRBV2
CASSGYGVGIYEQYF
TGTGCCAGCAGTGGGTACGGCGTCGGGATCTACGAGCAGTACTTC
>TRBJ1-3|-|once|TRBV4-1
CASSQEPGRGAGNTIYF
TGCGCCAGCAGCCAAGAACCGGGACGGGGGGCTGGAAACACCATATATTTT
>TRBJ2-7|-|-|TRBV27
CASSLQGGFAYEQYF
TGTGCCAGCAGTTTGCAGGGGGGTTTTGCCTACGAGCAGTACTTC
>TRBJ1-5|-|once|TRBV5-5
CASSPGDLNSNQPQHF
TGTGCCAGCAGCCCAGGGGACCTTAATAGCAATCAGCCCCAGCATTTT
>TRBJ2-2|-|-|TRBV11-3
CASSSLGGLTGELFF
TGTGCCAGCAGCTCTCTGGGGGGACTCACCGGGGAGCTGTTTTTT
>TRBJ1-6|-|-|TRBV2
CASSLPLDSPLHF
TGTGCCAGCAGCCTGCCCTTGGATTCACCCCTCCACTTT
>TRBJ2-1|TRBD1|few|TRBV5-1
CASSLDRVAYNEQFF
TGCGCCAGCAGCTTAGACAGGGTCGCCTACAATGAGCAGTTCTTC
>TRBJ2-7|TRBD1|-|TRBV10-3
CAISGDREIYEQYF
TGTGCCATCAGTGGGGACAGGGAAATCTACGAGCAGTACTTC
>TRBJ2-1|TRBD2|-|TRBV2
CASSHEVAGENNEQFF
TGTGCCAGCAGTCATGAGGTAGCGGGGGAAAACAATGAGCAGTTCTTC
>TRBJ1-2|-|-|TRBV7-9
CASSLEPPGPRTRAYGYTF
TGTGCCAGCAGCTTAGAACCCCCAGGGCCTAGAACTCGTGCCTATGGCTACACCTTC
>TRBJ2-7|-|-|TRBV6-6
CASSPGREQYF
TGTGCCAGCAGCCCGGGACGAGAGCAGTACTTC
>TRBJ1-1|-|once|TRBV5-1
CASSLFQENTEAFF
TGCGCCAGCAGCTTGTTCCAGGAGAACACTGAAGCTTTCTTT
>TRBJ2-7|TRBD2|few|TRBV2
CASSERASGSTAEQYF
TGTGCCAGCAGTGAACGGGCTAGCGGGTCAACCGCCGAGCAGTACTTC
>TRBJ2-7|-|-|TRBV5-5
CASGTEQYF
TGTGCCAGCGGCACCGAGCAGTACTTC
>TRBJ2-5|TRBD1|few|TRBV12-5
CASGRYLGTGDYQETQYF
TGTGCTAGTGGTCGCTACTTGGGGACAGGGGACTACCAAGAGACCCAGTACTTC
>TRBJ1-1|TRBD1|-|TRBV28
CASSLWDRGYSEAFF
TGTGCCAGCAGTTTATGGGACAGGGGGTATTCTGAAGCTTTCTTT
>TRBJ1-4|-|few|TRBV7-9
CASSLSEKLFF
TGTGCCAGCAGCTTGAGTGAAAAACTGTTTTTT